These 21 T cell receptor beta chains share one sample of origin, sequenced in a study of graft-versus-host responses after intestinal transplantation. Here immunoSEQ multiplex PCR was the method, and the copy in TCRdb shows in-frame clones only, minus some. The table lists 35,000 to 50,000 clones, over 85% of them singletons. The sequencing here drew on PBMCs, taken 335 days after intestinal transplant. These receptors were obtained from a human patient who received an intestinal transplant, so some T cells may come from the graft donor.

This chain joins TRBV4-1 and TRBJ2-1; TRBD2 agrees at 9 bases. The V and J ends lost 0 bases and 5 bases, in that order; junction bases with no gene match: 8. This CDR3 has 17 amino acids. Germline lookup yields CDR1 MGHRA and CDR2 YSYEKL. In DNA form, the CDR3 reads TGCGCCAGCAGCCAAGAAGGGCGCGGGGGGGCCCACAATGAGCAGTTCTTC. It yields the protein CASSQEGRGGAHNEQFF.

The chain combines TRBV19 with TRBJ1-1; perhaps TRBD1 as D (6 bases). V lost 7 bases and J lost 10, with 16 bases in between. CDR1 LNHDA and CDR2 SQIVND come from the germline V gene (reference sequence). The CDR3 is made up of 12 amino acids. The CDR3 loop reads CASIKEGERAFF. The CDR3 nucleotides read TGTGCCAGTATAAAAGAGGGGGAAAGAGCTTTCTTT.

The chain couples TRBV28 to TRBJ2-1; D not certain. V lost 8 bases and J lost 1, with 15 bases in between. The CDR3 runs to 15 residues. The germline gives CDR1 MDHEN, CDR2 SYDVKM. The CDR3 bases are TGTGCCAGCCGCCCACCAACGGGTTCCTACAATGAGCAGTTCTTC. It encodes CASRPPTGSYNEQFF.

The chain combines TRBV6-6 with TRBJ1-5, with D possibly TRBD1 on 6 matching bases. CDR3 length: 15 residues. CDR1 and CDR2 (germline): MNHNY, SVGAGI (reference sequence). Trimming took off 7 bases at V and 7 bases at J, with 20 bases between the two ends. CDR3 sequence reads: CASTPGGGNEQPQHF. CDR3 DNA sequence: TGTGCCAGCACCCCCGGGGGGGGCAATGAGCAGCCCCAGCATTTT.

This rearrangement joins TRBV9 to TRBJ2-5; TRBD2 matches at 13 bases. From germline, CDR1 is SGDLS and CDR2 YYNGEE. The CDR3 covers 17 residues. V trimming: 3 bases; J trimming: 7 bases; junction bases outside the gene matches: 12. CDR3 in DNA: TGTGCCAGCAGCGCGTCGACTAGCGGGAGGAGGACAGGGACCCAGTACTTC. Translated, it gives CASSASTSGRRTGTQYF.

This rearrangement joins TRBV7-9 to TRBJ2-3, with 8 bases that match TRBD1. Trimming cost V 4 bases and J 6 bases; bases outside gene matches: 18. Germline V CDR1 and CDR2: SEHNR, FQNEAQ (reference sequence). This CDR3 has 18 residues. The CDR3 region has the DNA TGTGCCAGCAGCTCGGGTGGGTCCGCGCAGGGGGCAAGTGATACGCAGTATTTT. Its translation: CASSSGGSAQGASDTQYF. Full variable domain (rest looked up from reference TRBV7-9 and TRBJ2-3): DTGVSQNPRHKITKRGQNVTFRCDPISEHNRLYWYRQTLGQGPEFLTYFQNEAQLEKSRLLSDRFSAERPKGSFSTLEIQRTEQGDSAMYLCASSSGGSAQGASDTQYFGPGTRLTVL.

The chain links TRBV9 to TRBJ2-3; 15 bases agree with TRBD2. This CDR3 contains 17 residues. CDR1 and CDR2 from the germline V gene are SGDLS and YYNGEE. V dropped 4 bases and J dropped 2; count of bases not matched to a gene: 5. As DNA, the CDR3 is TGTGCCAGCAGCTTCCGGACTAGCGGGGGGGACACAGATACGCAGTATTTT. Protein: CASSFRTSGGDTDTQYF.

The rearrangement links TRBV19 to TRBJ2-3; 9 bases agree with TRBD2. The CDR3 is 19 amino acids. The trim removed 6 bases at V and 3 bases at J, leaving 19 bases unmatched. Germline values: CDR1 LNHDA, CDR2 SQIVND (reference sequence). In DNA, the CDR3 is TGTGCCAGTAGCCCTGAGGGCCCCTTTATAGCGGGAGTGACAGATACGCAGTATTTT. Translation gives CASSPEGPFIAGVTDTQYF.

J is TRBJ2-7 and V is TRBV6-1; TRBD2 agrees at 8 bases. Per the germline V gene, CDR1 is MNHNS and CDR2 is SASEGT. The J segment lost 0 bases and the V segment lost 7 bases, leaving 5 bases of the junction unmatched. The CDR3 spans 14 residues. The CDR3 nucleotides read TGTGCCAGCACCGTAGCGGGAAGCTCCTACGAGCAGTACTTC. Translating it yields CASTVAGSSYEQYF.

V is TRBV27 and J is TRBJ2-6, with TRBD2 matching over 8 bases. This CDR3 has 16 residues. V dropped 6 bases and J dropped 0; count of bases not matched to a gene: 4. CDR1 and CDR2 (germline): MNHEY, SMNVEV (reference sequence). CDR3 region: CASSRRGGSGANVLTF. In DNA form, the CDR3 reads TGTGCCAGCAGCCGCCGGGGGGGCTCTGGGGCCAACGTCCTGACTTTC.

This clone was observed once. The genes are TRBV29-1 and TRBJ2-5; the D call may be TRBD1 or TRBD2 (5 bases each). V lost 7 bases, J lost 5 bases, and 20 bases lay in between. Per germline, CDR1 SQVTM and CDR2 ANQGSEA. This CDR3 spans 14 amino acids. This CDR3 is CSATAGTSRETQYF. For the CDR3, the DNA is TGCAGCGCAACAGCCGGGACCTCCAGGGAGACCCAGTACTTC.

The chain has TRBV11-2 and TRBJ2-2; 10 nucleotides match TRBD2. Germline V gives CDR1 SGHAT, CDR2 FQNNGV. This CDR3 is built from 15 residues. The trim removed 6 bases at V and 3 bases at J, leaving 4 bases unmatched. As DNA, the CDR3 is TGTGCCAGCAGGATAGCGGGGGGCGACACCGGGGAGCTGTTTTTT. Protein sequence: CASRIAGGDTGELFF. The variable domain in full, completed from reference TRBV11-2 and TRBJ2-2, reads EAGVAQSPRYKIIEKRQSVAFWCNPISGHATLYWYQQILGQGPKLLIQFQNNGVVDDSQLPKDRFSAERLKGVDSTLKIQPAKLEDSAVYLCASRIAGGDTGELFFGEGSRLTVL.

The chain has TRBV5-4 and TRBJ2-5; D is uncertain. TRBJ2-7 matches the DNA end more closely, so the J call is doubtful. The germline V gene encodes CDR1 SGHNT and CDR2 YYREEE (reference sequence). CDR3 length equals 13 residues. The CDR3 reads CASSSDLPYEQYF. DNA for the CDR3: TGTGCCAGCAGCTCGGACCTACCCTACGAGCAGTACTTC.

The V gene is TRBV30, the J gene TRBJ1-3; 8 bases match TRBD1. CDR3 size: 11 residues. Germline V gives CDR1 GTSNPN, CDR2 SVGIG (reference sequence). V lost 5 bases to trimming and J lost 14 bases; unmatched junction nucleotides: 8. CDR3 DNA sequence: TGTGCCTGGTCGACAGGGGAAACTCTATATTTT. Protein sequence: CAWSTGETLYF.

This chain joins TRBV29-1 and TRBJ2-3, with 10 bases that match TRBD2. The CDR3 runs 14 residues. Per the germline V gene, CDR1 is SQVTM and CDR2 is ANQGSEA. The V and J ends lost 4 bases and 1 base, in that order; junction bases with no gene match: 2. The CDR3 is CSVASGGRTDTQYF. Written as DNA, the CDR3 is TGCAGCGTTGCTAGCGGGGGACGCACAGATACGCAGTATTTT.

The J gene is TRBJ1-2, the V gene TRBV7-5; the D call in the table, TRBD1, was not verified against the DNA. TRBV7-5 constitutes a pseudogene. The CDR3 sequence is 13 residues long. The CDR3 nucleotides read TGTGCCAGCAGCGGTAACACCTACTATGGCTACACCTTC. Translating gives CASSGNTYYGYTF.

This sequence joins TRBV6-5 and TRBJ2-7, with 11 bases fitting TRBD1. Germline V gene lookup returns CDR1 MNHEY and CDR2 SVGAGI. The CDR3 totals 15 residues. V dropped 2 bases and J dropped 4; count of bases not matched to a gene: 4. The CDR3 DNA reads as TGTGCCAGCAGTTACGAGGGGACAGGGGGGTACGAGCAGTACTTC. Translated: CASSYEGTGGYEQYF.

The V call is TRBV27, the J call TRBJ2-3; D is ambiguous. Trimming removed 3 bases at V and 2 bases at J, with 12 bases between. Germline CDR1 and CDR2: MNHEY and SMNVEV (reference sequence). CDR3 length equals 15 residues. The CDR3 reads CASSFLFEYTDTQYF. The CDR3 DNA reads TGTGCCAGCAGTTTTTTATTCGAGTACACAGATACGCAGTATTTT.

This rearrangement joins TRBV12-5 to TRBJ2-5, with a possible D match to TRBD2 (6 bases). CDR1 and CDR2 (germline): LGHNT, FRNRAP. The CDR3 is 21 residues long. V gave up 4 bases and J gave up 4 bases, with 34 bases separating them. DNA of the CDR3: TGTGCTAGTGGTTCCGGGCTTGGGGCGTGGAGGGCCCGTCCAAACAGAGAGACCCAGTACTTC. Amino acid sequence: CASGSGLGAWRARPNRETQYF.

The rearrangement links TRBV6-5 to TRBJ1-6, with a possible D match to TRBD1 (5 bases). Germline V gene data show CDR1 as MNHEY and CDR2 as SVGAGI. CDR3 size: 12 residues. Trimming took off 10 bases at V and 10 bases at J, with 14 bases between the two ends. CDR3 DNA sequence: TGTGCCATCGGACAATTAGGATCACCCCTCCACTTT. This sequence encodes CAIGQLGSPLHF.

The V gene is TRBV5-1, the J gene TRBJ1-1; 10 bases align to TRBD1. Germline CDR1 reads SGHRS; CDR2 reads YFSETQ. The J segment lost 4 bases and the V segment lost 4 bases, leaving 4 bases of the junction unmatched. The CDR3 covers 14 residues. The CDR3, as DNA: TGCGCCAGCAGCGAGACAGGGGGCGGCACTGAAGCTTTCTTT. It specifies CASSETGGGTEAFF.